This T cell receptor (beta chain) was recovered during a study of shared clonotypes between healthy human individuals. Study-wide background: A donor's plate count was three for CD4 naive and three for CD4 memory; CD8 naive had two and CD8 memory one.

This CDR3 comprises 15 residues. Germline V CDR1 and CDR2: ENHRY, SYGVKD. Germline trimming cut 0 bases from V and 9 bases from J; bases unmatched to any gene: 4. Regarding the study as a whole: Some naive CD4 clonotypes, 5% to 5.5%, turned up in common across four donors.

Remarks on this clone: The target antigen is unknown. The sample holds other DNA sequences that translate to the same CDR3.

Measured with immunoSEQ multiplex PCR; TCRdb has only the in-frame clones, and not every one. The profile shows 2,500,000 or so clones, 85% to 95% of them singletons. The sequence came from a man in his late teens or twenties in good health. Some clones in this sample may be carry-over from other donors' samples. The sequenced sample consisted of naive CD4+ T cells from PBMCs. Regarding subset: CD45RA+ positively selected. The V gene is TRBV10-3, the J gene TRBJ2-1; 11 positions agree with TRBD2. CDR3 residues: CAISESTSGSGEQFF. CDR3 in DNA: TGTGCCATCAGTGAGTCCACTAGCGGGAGCGGTGAGCAGTTCTTC.